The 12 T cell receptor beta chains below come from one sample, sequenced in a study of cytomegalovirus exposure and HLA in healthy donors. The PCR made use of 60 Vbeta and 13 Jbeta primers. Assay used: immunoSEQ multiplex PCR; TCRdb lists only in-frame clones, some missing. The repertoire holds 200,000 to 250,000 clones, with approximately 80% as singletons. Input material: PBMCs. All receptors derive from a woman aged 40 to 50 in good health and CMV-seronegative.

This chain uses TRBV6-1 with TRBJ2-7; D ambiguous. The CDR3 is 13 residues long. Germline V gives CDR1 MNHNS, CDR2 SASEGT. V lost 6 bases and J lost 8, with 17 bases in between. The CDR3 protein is CASRETLGRQQYF. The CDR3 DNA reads TGTGCCAGCAGGGAAACCCTGGGCAGGCAGCAGTACTTC.

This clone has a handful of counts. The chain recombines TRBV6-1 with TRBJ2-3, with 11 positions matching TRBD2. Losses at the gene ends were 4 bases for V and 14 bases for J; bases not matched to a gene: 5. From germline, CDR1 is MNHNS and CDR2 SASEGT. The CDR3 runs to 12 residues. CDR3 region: CASSATSGVLYF. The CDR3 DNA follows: TGTGCCAGCAGTGCGACTAGCGGGGTATTGTATTTT.

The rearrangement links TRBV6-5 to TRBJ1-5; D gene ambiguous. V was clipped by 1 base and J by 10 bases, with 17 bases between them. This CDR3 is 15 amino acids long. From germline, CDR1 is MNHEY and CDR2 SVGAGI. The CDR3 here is CASSYFGPRGGPQHF. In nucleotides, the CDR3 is TGTGCCAGCAGTTACTTTGGGCCCCGGGGTGGTCCCCAGCATTTT.

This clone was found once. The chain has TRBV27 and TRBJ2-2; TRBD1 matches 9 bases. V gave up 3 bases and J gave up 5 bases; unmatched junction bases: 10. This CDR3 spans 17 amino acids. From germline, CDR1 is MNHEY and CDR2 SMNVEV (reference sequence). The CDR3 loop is CASSFSGQGFWTGELFF. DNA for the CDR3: TGTGCCAGCAGTTTCTCAGGACAGGGGTTCTGGACCGGGGAGCTGTTTTTT.

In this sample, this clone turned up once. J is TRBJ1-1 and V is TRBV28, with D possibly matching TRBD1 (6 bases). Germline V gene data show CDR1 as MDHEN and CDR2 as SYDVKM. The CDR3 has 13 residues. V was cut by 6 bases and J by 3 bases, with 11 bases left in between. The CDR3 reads CASSGQIYTEAFF. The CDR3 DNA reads TGTGCCAGCAGCGGACAGATTTACACTGAAGCTTTCTTT.

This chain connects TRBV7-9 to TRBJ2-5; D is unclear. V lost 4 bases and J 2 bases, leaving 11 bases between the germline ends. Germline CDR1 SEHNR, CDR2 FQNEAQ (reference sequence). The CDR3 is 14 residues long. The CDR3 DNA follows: TGTGCCAGCAGCTCGGAAGGCGGTCAAGAGACCCAGTACTTC. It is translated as CASSSEGGQETQYF.

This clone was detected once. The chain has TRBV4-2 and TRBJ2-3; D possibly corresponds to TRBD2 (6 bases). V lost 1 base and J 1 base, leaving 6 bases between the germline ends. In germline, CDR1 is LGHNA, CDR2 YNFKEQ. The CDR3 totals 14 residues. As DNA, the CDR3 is TGTGCCAGCAGCCAAGCGGGGGGCACAGATACGCAGTATTTT. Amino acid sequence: CASSQAGGTDTQYF.

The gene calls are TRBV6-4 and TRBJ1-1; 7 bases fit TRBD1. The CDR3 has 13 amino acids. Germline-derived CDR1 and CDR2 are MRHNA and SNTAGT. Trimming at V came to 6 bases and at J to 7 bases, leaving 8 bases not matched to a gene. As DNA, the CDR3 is TGTGCCAGCAGGATGACAGGGCACAATGAAGCTTTCTTT. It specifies CASRMTGHNEAFF.

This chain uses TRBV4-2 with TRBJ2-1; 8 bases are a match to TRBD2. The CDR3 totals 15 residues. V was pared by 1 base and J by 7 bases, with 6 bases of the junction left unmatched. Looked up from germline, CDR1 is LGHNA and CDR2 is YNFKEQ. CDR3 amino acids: CASSQARGGPNEQFF. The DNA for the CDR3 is TGTGCCAGCAGCCAAGCCCGGGGGGGGCCAAATGAGCAGTTCTTC.

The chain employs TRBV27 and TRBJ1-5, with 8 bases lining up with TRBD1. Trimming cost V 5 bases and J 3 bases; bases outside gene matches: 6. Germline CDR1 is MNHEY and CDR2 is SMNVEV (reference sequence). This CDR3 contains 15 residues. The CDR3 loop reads CASSPQGATNQPQHF. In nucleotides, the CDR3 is TGTGCCAGCAGTCCCCAGGGGGCTACCAATCAGCCCCAGCATTTT.

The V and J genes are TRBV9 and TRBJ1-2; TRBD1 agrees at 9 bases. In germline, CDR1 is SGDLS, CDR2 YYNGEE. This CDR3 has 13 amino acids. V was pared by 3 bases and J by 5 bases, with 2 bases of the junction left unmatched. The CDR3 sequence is CASSGDRDYGYTF. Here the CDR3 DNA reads TGTGCCAGCAGCGGGGACAGGGATTATGGCTACACCTTC.

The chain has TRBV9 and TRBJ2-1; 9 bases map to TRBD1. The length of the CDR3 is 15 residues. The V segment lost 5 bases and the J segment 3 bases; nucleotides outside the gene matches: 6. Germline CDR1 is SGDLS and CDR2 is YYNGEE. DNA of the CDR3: TGTGCCAGCAGTCTGACGGGACAGGGCTACAATGAGCAGTTCTTC. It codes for CASSLTGQGYNEQFF.